The 20 T cell receptor beta chains given below trace back to one sample, sequenced in a study of CD8 T cells in ankylosing spondylitis. Using its own MiXCR run on the 5' RACE reads, TCRdb lists one record per CDR3 protein. In the table there are approximately 200,000 distinct CDR3 sequences, 10% to 15% of which are singletons. The specimen was blood, either unsorted or a sorted T cell fraction (not recorded which). The receptors stem from a female donor with ankylosing spondylitis or in good health (not recorded which).

This clonotype was counted a few times. This chain connects TRBV20-1 to TRBJ1-1; D is unresolved. Trimming took 6 bases from V and 6 from J, leaving 17 bases between them. The germline gives CDR1 DFQATT, CDR2 SNEGSKA (reference sequence). The CDR3 consists of 13 residues. CDR3 loop: CSAPRTHGSEAFF. The CDR3 DNA sequence: TGCAGTGCCCCCCGAACCCACGGTTCTGAAGCTTTCTTT.

The rearrangement uses TRBV3-1 and TRBJ1-5, with D uncertain. This CDR3 has 14 amino acids. Trimming shortened V by 0 bases and J by 6 bases, and 9 bases separated the two germline ends. Germline V CDR1 and CDR2: LGHDT, YNNKEL (reference sequence). DNA for the CDR3: TGTGCCAGCAGCCAAGATCTGGTTCTTCAGCCCCAGCATTTT. Translation: CASSQDLVLQPQHF.

This clonotype was picked up many times. The chain links TRBV29-1 to TRBJ1-2; a weak D match, TRBD1 (5 bases). CDR3 length equals 15 residues. Germline V CDR1 and CDR2: SQVTM, ANQGSEA. Trimming removed 1 base from V and 3 bases from J, with 15 bases in between. The CDR3 protein is CSVEARGVVDYGYTF. The CDR3 nucleotides read TGCAGCGTTGAAGCCCGGGGCGTTGTCGACTATGGCTACACCTTC.

This clonotype was recorded once. The chain carries TRBV11-2 and TRBJ1-1; 7 bases agree with TRBD1. V shed 5 bases and J 1 base; nucleotides not matched to a gene: 22. CDR3 size: 20 residues. CDR1 is SGHAT, CDR2 FQNNGV, per germline. CDR3 sequence (DNA): TGTGCCAGCAGCCTCGTCCCGGGACAGCCGTCGGGGGGTCCGAACACTGAAGCTTTCTTT. This gives the protein CASSLVPGQPSGGPNTEAFF.

The sample holds many counts of this clonotype. V gene TRBV21-1 combines with J gene TRBJ2-2; TRBD2 is the table's D call, not checked against the DNA. TRBV21-1 is classified as a pseudogene. This CDR3 is 22 amino acids long. Here the CDR3 DNA reads TGTGCCAGCATCTTGTCCTCACCCCCGGTAGCGGGAGGGCGGCCAAACACCGGGGAGCTGTTTTTT. It specifies CASILSSPPVAGGRPNTGELFF.

This clonotype has a handful of counts. The CDR3 loop is CASRSRRAGAFSTGELFF. The CDR3 bases are TGTGCCAGCCGTTCCCGTCGGGCAGGGGCTTTTAGCACCGGGGAGCTGTTTTTT. The rearrangement uses TRBV11-2 and TRBJ2-2; a possible D gene is TRBD1 (6 bases). Per germline, CDR1 SGHAT and CDR2 FQNNGV. The CDR3 is made up of 18 amino acids. V was pared by 8 bases and J by 4 bases, with 26 bases between.

This clonotype was seen many times. The V gene is TRBV27, the J gene TRBJ2-7; 7 bases align to TRBD1. Germline V CDR1 and CDR2: MNHEY, SMNVEV (reference sequence). There are 15 residues in the CDR3. V trimming: 0 bases; J trimming: 6 bases; junction bases outside the gene matches: 8. The CDR3 DNA reads TGTGCCAGCAGTTTATCTGCGACAGGGTCACGCGAGCAGTACTTC. Its protein is CASSLSATGSREQYF.

This clonotype was seen many times. V gene TRBV2 combines with J gene TRBJ2-2; D remains ambiguous. The CDR3 loop spans 14 amino acids. V was clipped by 2 bases and J by 0 bases, with 4 bases between them. Germline V gene data show CDR1 as SNHLY and CDR2 as FYNNEI. This CDR3 is CASSERPNTGELFF. The CDR3 nucleotides are TGTGCCAGCAGTGAACGACCGAACACCGGGGAGCTGTTTTTT.

This clonotype was recorded at least ten times. The chain joins TRBV20-1 to TRBJ2-3; D ambiguous. Germline loops: CDR1 DFQATT, CDR2 SNEGSKA (reference sequence). The ends were cut back, 4 bases at V and 2 bases at J, with 13 bases in the middle. CDR3 length equals 14 residues. CDR3 DNA sequence: TGCAGTGCTAAGCTCATCCGATACACAGATACGCAGTATTTT. This gives the protein CSAKLIRYTDTQYF.

The chain uses TRBV7-8 and TRBJ2-4; D may be TRBD1 or TRBD2 (5 bases each). This CDR3 has 15 amino acids. V was cut by 5 bases and J by 3 bases, with 14 bases left in between. Germline V gene lookup returns CDR1 SGHVS and CDR2 FQNEAQ. CDR3 amino acids: CASSIPTRGKNIQYF. The CDR3 nucleotides are TGTGCCAGCAGCATCCCCACGAGGGGCAAAAACATTCAGTACTTC. The full variable domain, its missing parts supplied by reference TRBV7-8 and TRBJ2-4, is GAGVSQSPRYKVAKRGQDVALRCDPISGHVSLFWYQQALGQGPEFLTYFQNEAQLDKSGLPSDRFFAERPEGSVSTLKIQRTQQEDSAVYLCASSIPTRGKNIQYFGAGTRLSVL.

This clonotype was picked up many times. The chain recombines TRBV7-9 with TRBJ1-2, with unresolved D. The V gene lost 0 bases and the J gene lost 8 bases, with 13 bases spanning the gap. CDR1 and CDR2 from the germline V gene are SEHNR and FQNEAQ (reference sequence). The CDR3 length is 14 residues. CDR3 protein: CASSLAVFTRGYTF. The CDR3 nucleotides read TGTGCCAGCAGCTTAGCTGTCTTCACCCGGGGCTACACCTTC.

This clonotype was observed a handful of times. The rearrangement joins TRBV20-1 to TRBJ1-2; D remains ambiguous. Germline values: CDR1 DFQATT, CDR2 SNEGSKA (reference sequence). The CDR3 runs to 15 residues. V lost 3 bases and J 4 bases, leaving 18 bases between the germline ends. The CDR3 DNA reads as TGCAGTGCTAGTGACGAGGCCGAGTCCCCCTATGGCTACACCTTC. Translating gives CSASDEAESPYGYTF.

This clonotype was seen a handful of times. The chain has TRBV4-1 and TRBJ2-2; 11 bases fit TRBD2. The length of the CDR3 is 16 residues. In germline, CDR1 is MGHRA, CDR2 YSYEKL. V dropped 2 bases and J dropped 6; count of bases not matched to a gene: 5. CDR3 loop: CASSQKLAGVSGELFF. The CDR3 DNA sequence: TGCGCCAGCAGCCAAAAACTAGCGGGAGTGTCCGGGGAGCTGTTTTTT.

This clonotype was seen ten or more times. CDR3 nucleotide sequence: TGTGCCAGCAGTTTTAGCGCCGATGAGCAGTTCTTC. Its translation: CASSFSADEQFF. The V call is TRBV27, the J call TRBJ2-1; tentatively, D is TRBD2 (5 bases). The CDR3 is made up of 12 amino acids. V shed 3 bases and J shed 8 bases, with 8 bases lying between them. Per the germline V gene, CDR1 is MNHEY and CDR2 is SMNVEV (reference sequence).

Note on this clonotype: This sequence may be a read error, since a much larger clone differs from it by one base. This chain joins TRBV7-3 and TRBJ2-2; no definite D call. CDR1 is SGHTA and CDR2 is FQGTGA in the germline V gene. This CDR3 comprises 16 residues. The CDR3 is CTSSLTYPQRAGELFF. CDR3 DNA sequence: TGTACCAGCAGCTTAACGTACCCCCAGCGAGCCGGGGAGCTGTTTTTT.

This clonotype appeared many times. The rearrangement joins TRBV2 to TRBJ1-4; no clear D. Germline CDR1 and CDR2: SNHLY and FYNNEI. This CDR3 region has 12 residues. Between the trimmed V and J ends, which lost 1 base and 11 bases, there was a span of 8 bases. Here the CDR3 DNA reads TGTGCCAGCAGTGAAGGGCCGGGGAAACTGTTTTTT. It specifies CASSEGPGKLFF.

Many counts were recorded for this clonotype. The chain recombines TRBV28 with TRBJ2-7; possible D gene TRBD2, 6 bases. Trimming took 3 bases from V and 0 from J, leaving 12 bases between them. This CDR3 spans 15 amino acids. Germline V lookup: CDR1 MDHEN, CDR2 SYDVKM. The CDR3, as DNA: TGTGCCAGCAGTTTTGGGACTCCATACTCCTACGAGCAGTACTTC. Amino acids: CASSFGTPYSYEQYF.

To note about this clonotype: A clone one base away is much larger, so this may be a read error. This chain connects TRBV2 to TRBJ2-1; 9 bases fit TRBD1. The CDR3 loop spans 11 amino acids. V dropped 7 bases and J dropped 15; count of bases not matched to a gene: 7. The germline CDR1 and CDR2 sequences are SNHLY and FYNNEI. The chain's CDR3 is CASIRDRDTFF. DNA for the CDR3: TGTGCCAGCATTCGGGACAGGGATACGTTCTTC. Variable domain in full (rest from reference TRBV2 and TRBJ2-1): EPEVTQTPSHQVTQMGQEVILRCVPISNHLYFYWYRQILGQKVEFLVSFYNNEISEKSEIFDDQFSVERPDGSNFTLKIRSTKLEDSAMYFCASIRDRDTFFGPGTRLTVL.

This clonotype has just a few counts. The J gene is TRBJ2-3, the V gene TRBV4-3; D might be TRBD2 (6 bases). The CDR3 sequence is 14 residues long. Germline CDR1 LGHNA, CDR2 YSLEER. V lost 3 bases and J 14 bases, leaving 21 bases between the germline ends. The CDR3 region is CASSQDPLAQPRYF. As DNA, the CDR3 is TGCGCCAGCAGCCAGGACCCCCTAGCGCAGCCCAGGTATTTT.

Comments on this clonotype: A much larger clonotype is one base distant, so this may be a read error. The gene calls are TRBV29-1 and TRBJ1-1; D may be TRBD1 (6 bases). V lost 8 bases and J lost 1, with 11 bases in between. In germline, CDR1 is SQVTM, CDR2 ANQGSEA. The CDR3 is 12 amino acids. CDR3 nucleotides: TGCAGCATGGACAGCCCGAACACTGAAGCTTTCTTT. Translation: CSMDSPNTEAFF.